This TCR beta chain is drawn from a study of T cell clonotyping in hematopoietic cell transplantation. Study-wide results and limits: Graft donor and pretransplant recipient Inverse Simpson Index values predicted broader posttransplant TCR diversity. Cells were unsorted, so CD4 and CD8 contributions were not separated. At the given depth, recipient repertoires were over 95% de novo clonotypes.

The CDR3 loop spans 11 amino acids. The V end was cut by 0 bases, the J end by 6 bases, with 5 bases between. Germline V gene data show CDR1 as GTSNPN and CDR2 as SVGIG (reference sequence). In this sample, this clone turned up a few times. Antigen: not known. Assay: immunoSEQ multiplex PCR; the TCRdb copy retains only in-frame clones and omits some. The sample yields fewer than 50,000 clones, roughly 94% seen once. The V gene is TRBV30, the J gene TRBJ1-1, with D unclear. The sample taken for sequencing was peripheral blood mononuclear cells. The receptor was derived from a woman aged 45-59 years in good health. Some clones in this sample may be carry-over from other donors' samples. The CDR3 region is CAWSVGSEAFF. The CDR3 DNA reads TGTGCCTGGAGTGTAGGGTCTGAAGCTTTCTTT.